This T cell receptor beta chain was observed in a study of cytomegalovirus exposure and HLA in healthy donors. Study-level information: The roughly 130 validation repertoires used the same platform as the approximately 670 first-cohort repertoires (as reported by a later analysis).

From germline, CDR1 is LNHDA and CDR2 SQIVND (reference sequence). V was clipped by 8 bases and J by 1 base, with 11 bases between them. The CDR3 covers 14 residues. Data came from immunoSEQ multiplex PCR; TCRdb stores just in-frame clones and leaves some out. The sample carries over 110,000 clones, around 87% recorded once. Details on this clone: Its antigen is currently unknown.

Separate from the roughly 720-subject first cohort was the approximately 110-subject validation cohort, to which the donors belonged. Broader study findings: Cytomegalovirus association was assigned to approximately 160 TCR beta chains.

Source material: PBMCs. This chain uses TRBV19 with TRBJ1-4; D unresolved. The sequence derives from a man in his late teens or twenties in good health and CMV-seropositive. DNA of the CDR3: TGTGCCAGTGCGGAGGGCGGAACTAATGAAAAACTGTTTTTT. Translating it yields CASAEGGTNEKLFF.